These 20 T cell receptor beta chains were all obtained from the same sample, sequenced in a study of cytomegalovirus exposure and HLA in healthy donors. 13 Jbeta primers and 60 Vbeta primers were used for the PCR. Assay: immunoSEQ multiplex PCR; the TCRdb copy retains only in-frame clones and omits some. The table lists 120,000 to 150,000 clones, 65% to 80% of them singletons. The sequencing input was PBMCs. These TCRs come from a male donor in good health and CMV-seropositive.

There are a few counts of this clone. The gene calls are TRBV10-2 and TRBJ2-3, with D tentatively TRBD2 (7 bases). CDR1 is WSHSY, CDR2 SAAADI, per germline. Trimming removed 4 bases from V and 4 bases from J, with 12 bases in between. This CDR3 has 14 residues. CDR3: CASSGAGAADTQYF. The CDR3 bases are TGCGCCAGCAGTGGGGCGGGGGCTGCAGATACGCAGTATTTT.

CDR3 sequence reads: CASSQSGSSYNEQFF. The CDR3 DNA reads as TGCGCCAGCAGCCAAAGCGGGAGCTCCTACAATGAGCAGTTCTTC. This sequence joins TRBV4-1 and TRBJ2-1, with 8 positions matching TRBD2. The germline CDR1 and CDR2 sequences are MGHRA and YSYEKL. The V segment lost 2 bases and the J segment 0 bases; nucleotides outside the gene matches: 0. This CDR3 comprises 15 residues.

The genes are TRBV29-1 and TRBJ2-7; TRBD2 might be the D (6 bases). This CDR3 comprises 15 residues. The ends were cut back, 1 base at V and 1 base at J, with 14 bases in the middle. The germline CDR1 and CDR2 sequences are SQVTM and ANQGSEA. CDR3 DNA sequence: TGCAGCGTTGAAGGGGGGGAATTTAATTCCTACGAGCAGTACTTC. Amino acid sequence: CSVEGGEFNSYEQYF.

The chain uses TRBV19 and TRBJ2-1; TRBD1 is a possible D gene (5 bases). Trimming removed 1 base from V and 10 bases from J, with 8 bases in between. The germline V gene has CDR1 LNHDA and CDR2 SQIVND (reference sequence). The CDR3 has 12 residues. In nucleotides, the CDR3 is TGTGCCAGTAGTATAGGGGGCGCCGAGCAGTTCTTC. Its protein is CASSIGGAEQFF.

There are a few counts of this clone. The CDR3 region is CASSYSSGLEAFF. CDR3 coding DNA: TGTGCCAGCAGTTACTCGAGTGGACTTGAAGCTTTCTTT. The V call is TRBV6-5, the J call TRBJ1-1, with D hard to call. The CDR3 loop spans 13 amino acids. Germline CDR1 reads MNHEY; CDR2 reads SVGAGI. Trimming left V 0 bases short and J 7 bases short, with 9 bases between.

This chain joins TRBV11-3 and TRBJ2-7; D might be TRBD1 (5 bases). The CDR3 sequence is 13 residues long. V was shortened by 1 base and J by 2 bases, with 6 bases between the two germline ends. From germline, CDR1 is SGHNT and CDR2 YENEEA. The CDR3 region is CASSLGQTYEQYF. In DNA, the CDR3 is TGTGCCAGCAGCTTAGGACAGACCTACGAGCAGTACTTC.

This chain connects TRBV4-2 to TRBJ1-6, with D possibly being TRBD1 (5 bases). V lost 0 bases to trimming and J lost 9 bases, with 15 bases between them. CDR1 is LGHNA and CDR2 is YNFKEQ in the germline V gene. The CDR3 consists of 16 residues. The CDR3 here is CASSQDVRTLGSPLHF. CDR3 bases: TGTGCCAGCAGCCAAGACGTGAGGACATTAGGTTCACCCCTCCACTTT.

The V and J genes are TRBV27 and TRBJ1-5; no firm D call. Germline CDR1 reads MNHEY; CDR2 reads SMNVEV (reference sequence). V lost 5 bases to trimming and J lost 4 bases, with 3 bases between them. The CDR3 consists of 11 residues. CDR3 sequence reads: CASSPNQPQHF. DNA for the CDR3: TGTGCCAGCAGTCCAAATCAGCCCCAGCATTTT.

J is TRBJ2-7 and V is TRBV5-1, with D possibly being TRBD1 (5 bases). V lost 4 bases, J lost 2 bases, and 22 bases lay in between. Germline-derived CDR1 and CDR2 are SGHRS and YFSETQ. CDR3 length: 17 residues. The CDR3 is CASSPRQGSSLPYEQYF. The CDR3 DNA reads as TGCGCCAGCAGCCCCCGGCAGGGCAGCTCCCTTCCCTACGAGCAGTACTTC.

The genes are TRBV15 and TRBJ2-5; 7 bases match TRBD1. The CDR3 is 18 residues long. V lost 5 bases, J lost 5 bases, and 20 bases stayed unmatched. Germline-derived CDR1 and CDR2 are LNHNV and YYDKDF (reference sequence). CDR3 sequence: CATSASGGAGTPWETQYF. The CDR3 coding sequence is TGTGCCACCAGCGCATCAGGGGGTGCTGGGACCCCATGGGAGACCCAGTACTTC.

The V gene is TRBV4-2, the J gene TRBJ2-2; the match to TRBD2 covers 10 bases. The CDR3 is 15 amino acids. With V trimmed by 3 bases and J by 7 bases, 5 bases remained unmatched. The germline V gene encodes CDR1 LGHNA and CDR2 YNFKEQ. The CDR3 DNA reads as TGTGCCAGCAGCCAGCTAGCGGGAGCGAACGGGGAGCTGTTTTTT. This gives the protein CASSQLAGANGELFF.

The V gene is TRBV9, the J gene TRBJ2-3; the match to TRBD2 covers 7 bases. Germline assignment: CDR1 SGDLS and CDR2 YYNGEE. V was pared by 0 bases and J by 6 bases, with 1 base of the junction left unmatched. The CDR3 is 13 amino acids. This CDR3 reads CASSVGEGDTQYF. The CDR3 nucleotides read TGTGCCAGCAGCGTAGGGGAGGGGGATACGCAGTATTTT.

This clone appeared a few times. This rearrangement joins TRBV6-6 to TRBJ2-5, with D tentatively TRBD2 (5 bases). V dropped 4 bases and J dropped 5 bases, with 17 bases sitting between them. Germline CDR1 is MNHNY and CDR2 is SVGAGI (reference sequence). The CDR3 has 15 amino acids. The CDR3 DNA sequence: TGTGCCAGCAGTTCCTCGACGGGAAACCCGGAGACCCAGTACTTC. Protein sequence: CASSSSTGNPETQYF.

In DNA form, the CDR3 reads TGTGCCAGCAGCTTAGGCCGGGTAGCGGGAGGGACCCTAGGCGAGCAGTACTTC. Amino acid sequence: CASSLGRVAGGTLGEQYF. The V and J genes are TRBV13 and TRBJ2-7; 11 nucleotides agree with TRBD2. There are 18 residues in the CDR3. V gave up 0 bases and J gave up 6 bases; unmatched junction bases: 13. CDR1 is PRHDT and CDR2 is FYEKMQ in the germline V gene (reference sequence). The complete variable domain, with remaining parts taken from reference TRBV13 and TRBJ2-7, reads AAGVIQSPRHLIKEKRETATLKCYPIPRHDTVYWYQQGPGQDPQFLISFYEKMQSDKGSIPDRFSAQQFSDYHSELNMSSLELGDSALYFCASSLGRVAGGTLGEQYFGPGTRLTVT.

This sequence joins TRBV5-1 and TRBJ2-5; 11 bases fit TRBD2. The J call is in doubt because the DNA end fits TRBJ2-7 better. The CDR3 consists of 15 residues. Germline lookup yields CDR1 SGHRS and CDR2 YFSETQ. CDR3 amino acids: CASSSTGTSGHEQYF. CDR3 DNA sequence: TGCGCCAGCAGCAGTACCGGGACTAGCGGCCACGAGCAGTACTTC.

The rearrangement joins TRBV5-1 to TRBJ2-5; D ambiguous. Germline V lookup: CDR1 SGHRS, CDR2 YFSETQ. This CDR3 spans 15 amino acids. V lost 4 bases, J lost 12 bases, and 25 bases lay in between. CDR3 DNA sequence: TGCGCCAGCAGCCCGGATCTTGGGCCACCTAAGAAGGAGTACTTC. Amino acid sequence: CASSPDLGPPKKEYF.

The rearrangement joins TRBV6-5 to TRBJ2-7, with a possible D match to TRBD2 (5 bases). The germline V gene has CDR1 MNHEY and CDR2 SVGAGI. This CDR3 region has 15 residues. Trimming took off 0 bases at V and 2 bases at J, with 11 bases between the two ends. CDR3 amino acids: CASSYSYRGTYEQYF. The CDR3 DNA is TGTGCCAGCAGTTACTCGTACCGGGGAACCTACGAGCAGTACTTC.

As concerns this clone: One junction end disagrees with the germline gene, perhaps due to a read error. V usage is TRBV7-9 and J usage is TRBJ2-3; maybe TRBD2 (5 bases). The CDR3 sequence is 15 residues long. The germline V gene encodes CDR1 SEHNR and CDR2 FQNEAQ (reference sequence). This CDR3 reads CSSSLVPSSTDTQYF. CDR3 nucleotides: TGTTCCAGCAGCTTAGTTCCTAGCAGCACAGATACGCAGTATTTT.

V gene TRBV12-5 combines with J gene TRBJ1-3; no clear D gene. Germline CDR1 reads LGHNT; CDR2 reads FRNRAP. This CDR3 is built from 17 residues. Trimming removed 0 bases from V and 0 bases from J, with 12 bases in between. The CDR3 loop reads CASGLVLGGSSGNTIYF. CDR3 DNA: TGTGCTAGTGGTTTGGTACTCGGCGGCAGCTCTGGAAACACCATATATTTT.

This chain joins TRBV5-1 and TRBJ2-7; D is possibly TRBD2 (5 bases). Germline V gene sequence: CDR1 SGHRS, CDR2 YFSETQ. This CDR3 has 15 amino acids. V lost 4 bases and J 4 bases, leaving 18 bases between the germline ends. The CDR3 reads CASSGRTLADYEQYF. CDR3 bases: TGCGCCAGCAGCGGACGGACTTTGGCCGATTACGAGCAGTACTTC.